This T cell receptor beta chain was documented in a study of shared T cell receptors in the human thymus. Assay used: immunoSEQ multiplex PCR; TCRdb lists only in-frame clones, some missing. The table shows more than 300,000 clones, with approximately 95% occurring only once. Trimming cost V 1 base and J 5 bases, with 16 bases left between them. The CDR3 has 15 residues. The germline gives CDR1 SGHRS, CDR2 YFSETQ. This chain uses TRBV5-1 with TRBJ2-7; D possibly matches TRBD1 or TRBD2 (5 bases each). Sequencing used thymocytes. The clonotype comes from a human donor. DNA of the CDR3: TGCGCCAGCAGCTTGCACCGGGACCAGAGGGACGAGCAGTACTTC. Translation gives CASSLHRDQRDEQYF.